The 31 T cell receptor beta chains presented below share a single source sample, sequenced in a study of beta chain features in type 1 diabetes. Study-wide results and limits: People with Type 1 diabetes carried modestly yet significantly shorter TCRB CDR3s in all four CD4+ subsets.

The isolated RNA, all of it, was reverse transcribed, so expressed TCRB transcripts were what got sequenced. Sequencing used immunoSEQ multiplex PCR; TCRdb keeps in-frame clones, though not all of them. The sample shows hundreds of thousands of clones, over 11% of them seen only once. No antigen is known for these receptors. Material for sequencing was naive CD4+ T cells from blood. Receptor source: a man aged 18 to 29 with type 1 diabetes.

In its sample, this clone was seen a few times. The V gene is TRBV6-1, the J gene TRBJ2-3; unclear D gene. V dropped 3 bases and J dropped 7 bases, with 8 bases sitting between them. Germline lookup yields CDR1 MNHNS and CDR2 SASEGT. The CDR3 totals 12 residues. The DNA of the CDR3 is TGTGCCAGCAGTGATATGGGGAATACGCAGTATTTT. Encoded protein: CASSDMGNTQYF.

This clone was seen more than once but under ten times. This rearrangement joins TRBV6-6 to TRBJ2-3, with a possible D match to TRBD2 (6 bases). This CDR3 spans 15 amino acids. V was pared by 7 bases and J by 6 bases, with 20 bases between. CDR1 is MNHNY and CDR2 is SVGAGI in the germline V gene (reference sequence). The DNA for the CDR3 is TGTGCCAGCACTCACGGGGGAAAGGGTTGGGATACGCAGTATTTT. Translated, it gives CASTHGGKGWDTQYF.

This clone was seen only a few times. The CDR3 DNA sequence: TGTGCCAGCAGTCTGGGTGGGCGGGGGGCGTTCTTC. Amino acids: CASSLGGRGAFF. The chain joins TRBV28 to TRBJ2-1, with 8 bases aligning to TRBD2. CDR3 length: 12 amino acids. The junction had 9 bases not matched to a gene; V was cut back by 5 bases and J by 15 bases. Germline loops: CDR1 MDHEN, CDR2 SYDVKM.

The chain uses TRBV18 and TRBJ2-4; 9 bases align to TRBD2. CDR1 KGHSH and CDR2 LQKENI come from the germline V gene. The CDR3 totals 15 residues. V lost 3 bases and J lost 2; bases outside the gene matches: 2. CDR3 DNA sequence: TGTGCCAGCTCACCGGCGGGAGGGACCAAAAACATTCAGTACTTC. Translated, it gives CASSPAGGTKNIQYF.

A few counts support this clone. The chain links TRBV6-1 to TRBJ2-1; TRBD2 might be the D (5 bases). V lost 10 bases to trimming and J lost 0 bases, with 10 bases between them. The germline V gene has CDR1 MNHNS and CDR2 SASEGT. There are 13 residues in the CDR3. CDR3 in amino acids: CAISRDSYNEQFF. The CDR3 DNA is TGTGCCATCTCACGGGACTCCTACAATGAGCAGTTCTTC.

The chain uses TRBV19 and TRBJ1-5, with 10 bases lining up with TRBD1. The CDR3 has 17 residues. Germline values: CDR1 LNHDA, CDR2 SQIVND (reference sequence). The V and J ends lost 5 bases and 3 bases, in that order; junction bases with no gene match: 10. The CDR3 region has the DNA TGTGCCAGTAGTGGCGACAGGGGGCTGTCTCACAATCAGCCCCAGCATTTT. As protein: CASSGDRGLSHNQPQHF.

As regards this clone: Different DNA sequences within this sample yield the same CDR3. The chain carries TRBV2 and TRBJ2-3, with 12 bases matching TRBD2. Losses at the gene ends were 4 bases for V and 5 bases for J; bases not matched to a gene: 1. The CDR3 is 14 amino acids. The V gene's germline CDR1 is SNHLY and CDR2 FYNNEI. The CDR3, as DNA: TGTGCCAGCAGTGCACTAGCGGGGGGAGATACGCAGTATTTT. It specifies CASSALAGGDTQYF.

This clone was seen a few times. Written as DNA, the CDR3 is TGTGCCATCAGAGGGGACGGCCTCTACAATGAGCAGTTCTTC. This sequence encodes CAIRGDGLYNEQFF. The rearrangement uses TRBV10-3 and TRBJ2-1, with D tentatively TRBD1 or TRBD2 (5 bases each). CDR1 ENHRY and CDR2 SYGVKD come from the germline V gene. V lost 6 bases and J 3 bases, leaving 12 bases between the germline ends. The CDR3 length is 14 residues.

This clone was recorded only once. The rearrangement joins TRBV6-1 to TRBJ2-3, with no clear D. Germline-derived CDR1 and CDR2 are MNHNS and SASEGT. The CDR3 sequence is 12 residues long. Deletions cut 6 bases from V and 5 bases from J, with 9 bases between. The CDR3 reads CASSPIVDTQYF. Written as DNA, the CDR3 is TGTGCCAGCAGCCCTATTGTAGATACGCAGTATTTT.

V gene TRBV7-9 combines with J gene TRBJ1-2; D is ambiguous. CDR1 is SEHNR, CDR2 FQNEAQ, per germline (reference sequence). The CDR3 runs to 15 residues. V lost 5 bases and J 1 base, leaving 14 bases between the germline ends. The CDR3 nucleotides read TGTGCCAGCAGCCCCGGACTGACGCATAACTATGGCTACACCTTC. It specifies CASSPGLTHNYGYTF.

This clone was detected only a few times. The chain joins TRBV19 to TRBJ2-1, with 10 bases aligning to TRBD2. The length of the CDR3 is 16 residues. The J segment lost 3 bases and the V segment lost 6 bases, leaving 8 bases of the junction unmatched. Germline lookup yields CDR1 LNHDA and CDR2 SQIVND (reference sequence). The CDR3 sequence: CASRTRTSGNYNEQFF. Here the CDR3 DNA reads TGTGCCAGTAGGACCAGGACTAGCGGAAACTACAATGAGCAGTTCTTC.

This clone was counted a few times. The chain carries TRBV14 and TRBJ2-1; 7 bases line up with TRBD2. Germline CDR1 and CDR2: SGHDN and FVKESK. Trimming took 2 bases from V and 6 from J; bases not matched to a gene: 7. The CDR3 runs 15 residues. DNA of the CDR3: TGTGCCAGCAGCCAACTAGCGGCAGGGTTCAATGAGCAGTTCTTC. Protein: CASSQLAAGFNEQFF.

The V gene is TRBV30, the J gene TRBJ2-2; perhaps TRBD1 as D (5 bases). The CDR3 sequence is 11 residues long. V was pared by 3 bases and J by 6 bases, with 5 bases between. Germline V gives CDR1 GTSNPN, CDR2 SVGIG (reference sequence). CDR3 in DNA: TGTGCCTGGAGGGGGCCCGGGGAGCTGTTTTTT. The encoded protein is CAWRGPGELFF.

This clone was seen more than once but under ten times. This sequence joins TRBV20-1 and TRBJ2-5; D uncertain. CDR3 length: 11 residues. Germline CDR1 is DFQATT and CDR2 is SNEGSKA (reference sequence). The germline V and J ends were trimmed by 5 bases and 5 bases, with 9 bases remaining between them. CDR3 DNA: TGCAGTGCTTACAGCAGGGAGACCCAGTACTTC. Its protein is CSAYSRETQYF.

This clone was recorded only once. The V and J genes are TRBV6-5 and TRBJ1-2; TRBD1 agrees at 7 bases. V trimming: 0 bases; J trimming: 3 bases; junction bases outside the gene matches: 4. Germline lookup yields CDR1 MNHEY and CDR2 SVGAGI. This CDR3 has 15 residues. The CDR3, as DNA: TGTGCCAGCAGTTACTCAGCAGGGGGTGACTATGGCTACACCTTC. The encoded protein is CASSYSAGGDYGYTF.

V and J are TRBV5-1 and TRBJ2-7; D unclear. V lost 5 bases and J 0 bases, leaving 15 bases between the germline ends. The germline CDR1 and CDR2 sequences are SGHRS and YFSETQ. This CDR3 contains 15 residues. This chain's CDR3 is CASSLGLSSSYEQYF. CDR3 sequence (DNA): TGCGCCAGCAGTTTAGGGCTATCCTCCTCCTACGAGCAGTACTTC.

This clone was found a few times. The chain carries TRBV18 and TRBJ1-2; 7 bases agree with TRBD1. With 1 base clipped from V and 5 bases from J, the junction kept 4 bases outside the gene matches. CDR3 length: 14 amino acids. CDR1 KGHSH and CDR2 LQKENI come from the germline V gene. As DNA, the CDR3 is TGTGCCAGCTCACCACGGACAGGCGGGTATGGCTACACCTTC. Protein product: CASSPRTGGYGYTF.

This clone has a handful of counts. The chain joins TRBV4-2 to TRBJ2-3, with D unclear. This CDR3 comprises 15 residues. CDR1 LGHNA and CDR2 YNFKEQ come from the germline V gene. Trimming cost V 4 bases and J 2 bases, with 13 bases left between them. As DNA, the CDR3 is TGTGCCAGCAGCCCCTCGGCCCGATCCACAGATACGCAGTATTTT. Translation: CASSPSARSTDTQYF.

The chain carries TRBV7-2 and TRBJ2-7; D uncertain. The V gene's germline CDR1 is SGHTA and CDR2 FQGNSA. The CDR3 extends over 13 amino acids. Trimming cost V 0 bases and J 3 bases, with 6 bases left between them. The CDR3 DNA is TGTGCCAGCAGCTTAGCCACTTTCTACGAGCAGTACTTC. It translates to CASSLATFYEQYF.

The rearrangement uses TRBV28 and TRBJ1-5; no clear D. Trimming cost V 5 bases and J 9 bases, with 8 bases left between them. The length of the CDR3 is 11 residues. The germline V gene encodes CDR1 MDHEN and CDR2 SYDVKM. CDR3 sequence reads: CASSPWGPQHF. The CDR3 DNA follows: TGTGCCAGCAGTCCCTGGGGGCCCCAGCATTTT.

This clone occurred a few times. The chain joins TRBV30 to TRBJ2-1; D uncertain. Germline V lookup: CDR1 GTSNPN, CDR2 SVGIG (reference sequence). V was trimmed by 7 bases and J by 3 bases, leaving 10 bases between them. The CDR3 has 12 residues. The CDR3 loop reads CASADFYNEQFF. CDR3 nucleotides: TGTGCCTCGGCAGACTTCTACAATGAGCAGTTCTTC. Full variable domain (outside the CDR3, taken from reference TRBV30 and TRBJ2-1): SQTIHQWPATLVQPVGSPLSLECTVEGTSNPNLYWYRQAAGRGLQLLFYSVGIGQISSEVPQNLSASRPQDRQFILSSKKLLLSDSGFYLCASADFYNEQFFGPGTRLTVL.

Only a few counts were recorded for this clone. The chain has TRBV30 and TRBJ1-6; D is unresolved. V lost 0 bases to trimming and J lost 13 bases, with 10 bases between them. Germline V gene data show CDR1 as GTSNPN and CDR2 as SVGIG (reference sequence). This CDR3 region has 12 residues. The CDR3 spells CAWSVQTGPLHF. CDR3 in DNA: TGTGCCTGGAGTGTACAGACTGGCCCCCTCCACTTT.

V gene TRBV7-9 combines with J gene TRBJ1-5, with D unresolved. Trimming cost V 3 bases and J 4 bases, with 10 bases left between them. The CDR3 runs 14 residues. Germline V gene data show CDR1 as SEHNR and CDR2 as FQNEAQ (reference sequence). The CDR3 is CASSLLDGNQPQHF. DNA of the CDR3: TGTGCCAGCAGCTTGCTGGACGGTAATCAGCCCCAGCATTTT.

This clone turned up a few times. The rearrangement joins TRBV5-1 to TRBJ2-1; D might be TRBD2 (5 bases). The CDR3 length is 15 residues. Germline V gene sequence: CDR1 SGHRS, CDR2 YFSETQ. The ends were cut back, 2 bases at V and 3 bases at J, with 12 bases in the middle. CDR3: CASSFGGPIYNEQFF. In DNA, the CDR3 is TGCGCCAGCAGCTTTGGCGGGCCCATCTACAATGAGCAGTTCTTC.

The V gene is TRBV4-1, the J gene TRBJ2-2; D gene ambiguous. CDR1 MGHRA and CDR2 YSYEKL come from the germline V gene. This CDR3 comprises 16 residues. V shed 0 bases and J shed 6 bases, with 14 bases lying between them. The CDR3 sequence: CASSQDPLTIAGELFF. The DNA for the CDR3 is TGCGCCAGCAGCCAAGATCCCCTTACTATAGCCGGGGAGCTGTTTTTT.

This clone was detected a few times. The chain combines TRBV30 with TRBJ1-4; D unresolved. The CDR3 consists of 13 residues. Trimming took off 4 bases at V and 4 bases at J, with 10 bases between the two ends. Germline V gene data show CDR1 as GTSNPN and CDR2 as SVGIG (reference sequence). DNA for the CDR3: TGTGCCTGGAACCGGGTATTTAATGAAAAACTGTTTTTT. This encodes CAWNRVFNEKLFF.

The CDR3 sequence: CASSLRGQGKSYEQYF. The DNA for the CDR3 is TGCGCCAGCAGCTTGAGGGGACAGGGAAAGTCCTACGAGCAGTACTTC. This rearrangement joins TRBV5-1 to TRBJ2-7; 9 bases are a match to TRBD1. Losses at the gene ends were 1 base for V and 1 base for J; bases not matched to a gene: 6. CDR1 and CDR2 from the germline V gene are SGHRS and YFSETQ. The CDR3 is 16 residues long. Full variable domain (rest looked up from reference TRBV5-1 and TRBJ2-7): KAGVTQTPRYLIKTRGQQVTLSCSPISGHRSVSWYQQTPGQGLQFLFEYFSETQRNKGNFPGRFSGRQFSNSRSEMNVSTLELGDSALYLCASSLRGQGKSYEQYFGPGTRLTVT.

This clone was picked up many times. The chain joins TRBV14 to TRBJ2-7; a weak D match, TRBD1 (6 bases). Germline CDR1 and CDR2: SGHDN and FVKESK. Deletions cut 4 bases from V and 10 bases from J, with 11 bases between. This CDR3 comprises 11 residues. The CDR3 loop reads CASSPGAGQYF. The DNA for the CDR3 is TGTGCCAGCAGCCCAGGGGCGGGCCAGTACTTC. Variable domain in full (rest from reference TRBV14 and TRBJ2-7): EAGVTQFPSHSVIEKGQTVTLRCDPISGHDNLYWYRRVMGKEIKFLLHFVKESKQDESGMPNNRFLAERTGGTYSTLKVQPAELEDSGVYFCASSPGAGQYFGPGTRLTVT.

The rearrangement uses TRBV28 and TRBJ2-1, with 13 bases matching TRBD2. This CDR3 contains 16 residues. Trimming cost V 1 base and J 8 bases; bases outside gene matches: 5. The germline CDR1 and CDR2 sequences are MDHEN and SYDVKM. CDR3 sequence reads: CASSLSGTSGTYEQFF. The CDR3 bases are TGTGCCAGCAGTTTATCCGGGACTAGCGGGACCTATGAGCAGTTCTTC.

This chain links TRBV6-4 with TRBJ2-1; the match to TRBD2 covers 14 bases. The J segment lost 5 bases and the V segment lost 4 bases, leaving 4 bases of the junction unmatched. The germline V gene encodes CDR1 MRHNA and CDR2 SNTAGT. The CDR3 has 16 residues. The CDR3 region is CASSVRGLAGDNEQFF. The CDR3 DNA is TGTGCCAGCAGTGTCAGGGGACTAGCGGGAGACAATGAGCAGTTCTTC.

V is TRBV15 and J is TRBJ2-2; D might be TRBD1 (5 bases). The CDR3 is made up of 16 amino acids. The germline gives CDR1 LNHNV, CDR2 YYDKDF (reference sequence). The V end lost 0 bases, the J end lost 4 bases, and 12 bases lay between the germline ends. CDR3 protein: CATSRDLQVFTGELFF. The CDR3 DNA sequence: TGTGCCACCAGCAGAGATCTACAGGTTTTCACCGGGGAGCTGTTTTTT.